Presented here are 25 T cell receptor beta chains from one specimen sequenced in a study of T cells in Graves' hyperthyroidism and ophthalmopathy. Amplified TCR beta CDR3 regions came from RNA transcripts. A set of HTBI primers served as the primers for a first-round RT-PCR of the TCR CDR3. MiXCR was run by TCRdb on the multiplex PCR reads, yielding one entry per CDR3 protein. The table lists about 270,000 distinct CDR3 sequences, less than 30% of them singletons. Material for sequencing was blood. Receptors were obtained from a man aged 40-55 years with Graves' hyperthyroidism that later progressed to Graves' ophthalmopathy.

This clonotype was counted ten times or more. The V call is TRBV19, the J call TRBJ2-7; D is uncertain. The CDR3 extends over 13 amino acids. V was shortened by 3 bases and J by 0 bases, with 6 bases between the two germline ends. Germline loops: CDR1 LNHDA, CDR2 SQIVND (reference sequence). The CDR3 loop is CASSMASSYEQYF. The CDR3 coding sequence is TGTGCCAGTAGTATGGCCAGCTCCTACGAGCAGTACTTC. Complete variable domain (other parts from reference TRBV19 and TRBJ2-7): DGGITQSPKYLFRKEGQNVTLSCEQNLNHDAMYWYRQDPGQGLRLIYYSQIVNDFQKGDIAEGYSVSREKKESFPLTVTSAQKNPTAFYLCASSMASSYEQYFGPGTRLTVT.

This clonotype was recorded many times. The CDR3 region has the DNA TGTGCCAGCTCACCACCGGTTGCGGCGCAAGAGACCCAGTACTTC. This translates into CASSPPVAAQETQYF. J is TRBJ2-5 and V is TRBV18; D uncertain. Trimming removed 0 bases at V and 2 bases at J, with 10 bases between. This CDR3 spans 15 amino acids. Germline CDR1 and CDR2: KGHSH and LQKENI.

This clonotype was counted ten times or more. Compared with germline, one end of the junction differs, possibly owing to a read error. V is TRBV6-5 and J is TRBJ2-7, with D maybe TRBD2 (6 bases). The CDR3 has 11 amino acids. CDR1 is MNHEY and CDR2 is SVGAGI in the germline V gene. CDR3 bases: TGTGCCAGCAGTTACACCCCGGGACTCTCTTTC. Protein sequence: CASSYTPGLSF.

This clonotype was found once. This rearrangement joins TRBV28 to TRBJ2-7, with TRBD2 identical over 12 bases. The germline gives CDR1 MDHEN, CDR2 SYDVKM. After removal of 8 bases from V and 1 base from J, the junction contained 6 bases not matched to a gene. This CDR3 has 15 residues. CDR3 sequence reads: CASVTTSGSSYEQYF. The CDR3 DNA reads as TGTGCCAGCGTCACGACTAGCGGGAGTTCCTACGAGCAGTACTTC. Full variable domain (rest looked up from reference TRBV28 and TRBJ2-7): DVKVTQSSRYLVKRTGEKVFLECVQDMDHENMFWYRQDPGLGLRLIYFSYDVKMKEKGDIPEGYSVSREKKERFSLILESASTNQTSMYLCASVTTSGSSYEQYFGPGTRLTVT.

The CDR3 loop is CASSYPTDGYTF. In nucleotides, the CDR3 is TGTGCCAGCAGTTATCCGACAGATGGCTACACCTTC. V and J are TRBV6-2 or TRBV6-3 and TRBJ1-2, with TRBD1 as a possible D gene (5 bases). Germline loops: CDR1 MNHEY, CDR2 SVGEGT. Trimming cost V 3 bases and J 6 bases, with 8 bases left between them. The length of the CDR3 is 12 residues.

This clonotype was seen at least ten times. This sequence joins TRBV20-1 and TRBJ2-7, with TRBD2 matching 10 bases. Trimming took 0 bases from V and 6 from J; bases not matched to a gene: 8. The germline gives CDR1 DFQATT, CDR2 SNEGSKA (reference sequence). CDR3 size: 15 residues. CDR3: CSARDPKREGSEQYF. In DNA, the CDR3 is TGCAGTGCTAGAGACCCTAAGCGGGAGGGCAGCGAGCAGTACTTC.

This clonotype was observed many times. The chain has TRBV10-3 and TRBJ2-7, with no clear D. There are 13 residues in the CDR3. Trimming shortened V by 2 bases and J by 0 bases, and 5 bases separated the two germline ends. Germline-derived CDR1 and CDR2 are ENHRY and SYGVKD. CDR3 sequence: CAISEVVSYEQYF. In nucleotides, the CDR3 is TGTGCCATCAGTGAGGTAGTCTCCTACGAGCAGTACTTC.

This clonotype was seen ten or more times. The J gene is TRBJ2-2, the V gene TRBV4-1; possibly TRBD1 for D (6 bases). The CDR3 runs to 16 residues. Trimming shortened V by 1 base and J by 3 bases, and 12 bases separated the two germline ends. Germline CDR1 is MGHRA and CDR2 is YSYEKL. CDR3 DNA sequence: TGCGCCAGCAGCCAAGTCCTTTCAGGGGACACCGGGGAGCTGTTTTTT. Residues: CASSQVLSGDTGELFF.

This clonotype has ten or more counts. The CDR3 DNA reads as TGCGCCAGCAGCTTGGGGGCTCGGGACAACTATGGCTACACCTTC. Its translation: CASSLGARDNYGYTF. V usage is TRBV5-1 and J usage is TRBJ1-2, with a tentative D call TRBD1 (5 bases). CDR1 is SGHRS and CDR2 is YFSETQ in the germline V gene. The CDR3 extends over 15 amino acids. The ends were cut back, 0 bases at V and 2 bases at J, with 11 bases in the middle.

The V and J genes are TRBV28 and TRBJ2-7; 9 nucleotides agree with TRBD1. CDR1 is MDHEN and CDR2 is SYDVKM in the germline V gene. The CDR3 is 16 residues long. V dropped 5 bases and J dropped 3; count of bases not matched to a gene: 11. This chain's CDR3 is CASSPSLPGQGYEQYF. In DNA form, the CDR3 reads TGTGCCAGCAGTCCTTCCTTACCGGGACAGGGCTACGAGCAGTACTTC. Filled out from reference TRBV28 and TRBJ2-7, the complete variable domain reads DVKVTQSSRYLVKRTGEKVFLECVQDMDHENMFWYRQDPGLGLRLIYFSYDVKMKEKGDIPEGYSVSREKKERFSLILESASTNQTSMYLCASSPSLPGQGYEQYFGPGTRLTVT.

This clonotype has at least ten counts. The chain carries TRBV14 and TRBJ2-2; perhaps D is TRBD1 or TRBD2 (6 bases each). The CDR3 contains 17 residues. Per germline, CDR1 SGHDN and CDR2 FVKESK. Trimming stripped 1 base from V and 3 bases from J, with 15 bases between. The CDR3 sequence: CASSQVDRRGYTGELFF. The CDR3 region has the DNA TGTGCCAGCAGCCAAGTCGACAGGCGGGGCTACACCGGGGAGCTGTTTTTT.

The chain carries TRBV11-1 and TRBJ2-5; D is uncertain. The CDR3 sequence is 13 residues long. The germline V and J ends were trimmed by 2 bases and 1 base, with 5 bases remaining between them. Germline values: CDR1 SGHAT, CDR2 FQDESV (reference sequence). This chain's CDR3 is CASSLNSQETQYF. The DNA of the CDR3 is TGTGCCAGCAGCTTAAACAGCCAAGAGACCCAGTACTTC.

Ten or more counts support this clonotype. The rearrangement joins TRBV10-2 to TRBJ1-2; tentative D call: TRBD1 (5 bases). V shed 3 bases and J shed 7 bases, with 15 bases lying between them. The CDR3 consists of 14 residues. Per germline, CDR1 WSHSY and CDR2 SAAADI. CDR3 sequence: CASSDGRDSGGYTF. DNA for the CDR3: TGCGCCAGCAGTGATGGCAGGGATTCAGGTGGCTACACCTTC.

The sample holds many counts of this clonotype. The V and J genes are TRBV25-1 and TRBJ2-4; TRBD1 agrees at 8 bases. After removal of 4 bases from V and 5 bases from J, the junction contained 10 bases not matched to a gene. The CDR3 sequence is 16 residues long. The germline CDR1 and CDR2 sequences are MGHDK and SYGVNS. The CDR3 region has the DNA TGTGCCAGCAGTGGGCAGGGGGCGCGTGTCGAAAACATTCAGTACTTC. Its protein product is CASSGQGARVENIQYF.

This clonotype was detected many times. V usage is TRBV28 and J usage is TRBJ1-5; tentative D call: TRBD1 (5 bases). The CDR3 is 18 residues long. Germline V gene lookup returns CDR1 MDHEN and CDR2 SYDVKM. Trimming removed 5 bases from V and 3 bases from J, with 23 bases in between. CDR3 DNA sequence: TGTGCCAGCAGTCCCACCTTAGGGGCAGGCAATACCAATCAGCCCCAGCATTTT. It yields the protein CASSPTLGAGNTNQPQHF.

This clonotype was seen many times. The CDR3 reads CASSPQTGRNQPQHF. CDR3 bases: TGTGCCAGCTCACCACAAACAGGGAGAAATCAGCCCCAGCATTTT. This chain links TRBV18 with TRBJ1-5, with D possibly being TRBD1 (6 bases). The CDR3 has 15 residues. Germline CDR1 reads KGHSH; CDR2 reads LQKENI. Between the trimmed V and J ends, which lost 1 base and 4 bases, there was a span of 11 bases.

This clonotype was observed at least ten times. This chain links TRBV11-3 with TRBJ2-4, with D possibly matching TRBD1 (5 bases). The length of the CDR3 is 13 residues. Germline V lookup: CDR1 SGHNT, CDR2 YENEEA. Between the trimmed V and J ends, which lost 3 bases and 6 bases, there was a span of 9 bases. The CDR3 nucleotides read TGTGCCAGCAGCTTCGACAGACGAAACATTCAGTACTTC. Translation gives CASSFDRRNIQYF.

The chain uses TRBV6-1 and TRBJ1-6; no clear D. V lost 5 bases to trimming and J lost 10 bases, with 18 bases between them. CDR3 size: 15 residues. Germline lookup yields CDR1 MNHNS and CDR2 SASEGT. The DNA for the CDR3 is TGTGCCAGCAGTCGTACGGCTCAGGTTCAGTCACCCCTCCACTTT. Translated, it gives CASSRTAQVQSPLHF.

This clonotype appeared a single time. The DNA of the CDR3 is TGTGCCAGTAGTACCCGGGAGACGTCCATGGTGCAGTACTTC. Translation: CASSTRETSMVQYF. The chain combines TRBV19 with TRBJ2-7, with D tentatively TRBD2 (6 bases). The CDR3 length is 14 residues. The germline CDR1 and CDR2 sequences are LNHDA and SQIVND (reference sequence). The germline V and J ends were trimmed by 4 bases and 9 bases, with 19 bases remaining between them.

V usage is TRBV14 and J usage is TRBJ1-2; D possibly corresponds to TRBD1 (5 bases). The V end lost 6 bases, the J end lost 4 bases, and 21 bases lay between the germline ends. Germline CDR1 is SGHDN and CDR2 is FVKESK. This CDR3 comprises 16 residues. This CDR3 reads CASRLSGTQGFYGYTF. The DNA of the CDR3 is TGTGCCAGCAGACTTTCCGGGACTCAAGGCTTCTATGGCTACACCTTC.

Details on this clonotype: At one end the junction does not follow the germline gene, possibly because of a read error. This rearrangement joins TRBV7-9 to TRBJ1-1; D gene unclear. Germline V gene lookup returns CDR1 SEHNR and CDR2 FQNEAQ (reference sequence). The CDR3 totals 13 residues. The DNA of the CDR3 is TGTGCCAGCAGCTTTTCGGACGCTGCTGAGGCTTTCTTT. As protein: CASSFSDAAEAFF.

At least ten counts were recorded for this clonotype. This sequence may be a read error, since a much larger clone differs from it by one base. The V gene is TRBV20-1, the J gene TRBJ2-5, with a weak D call TRBD2 (6 bases). CDR1 is DFQATT and CDR2 is SNEGSKA in the germline V gene (reference sequence). The CDR3 totals 14 residues. This CDR3 reads CSASPPGAQEAQYF. In nucleotides, the CDR3 is TGCAGTGCTAGCCCCCCGGGAGCCCAAGAGGCCCAGTACTTC.

This clonotype was counted ten times or more. The chain recombines TRBV6-1 with TRBJ2-2; D unclear. Trimming pared 0 bases from V and 6 bases from J, leaving 8 bases between. The CDR3 is 14 residues long. From germline, CDR1 is MNHNS and CDR2 SASEGT. CDR3 amino acids: CASSEARSAGELFF. DNA for the CDR3: TGTGCCAGCAGTGAAGCAAGGTCGGCCGGGGAGCTGTTTTTT.

This clonotype has at least ten counts. V gene TRBV6-2 or TRBV6-3 combines with J gene TRBJ2-5; TRBD2 is a possible D gene (5 bases). The length of the CDR3 is 13 residues. Germline V gene lookup returns CDR1 MNHEY and CDR2 SVGEGT. V was cut by 4 bases and J by 1 base, with 7 bases left in between. The CDR3 bases are TGTGCCAGCAGTTTTAGCGTCCAAGAGACCCAGTACTTC. This encodes CASSFSVQETQYF.

This clonotype appeared many times. The rearrangement joins TRBV25-1 to TRBJ1-1, with 9 bases fitting TRBD1. J was trimmed by 3 bases and V by 8 bases; bases with no gene match: 4. Germline values: CDR1 MGHDK, CDR2 SYGVNS. The CDR3 has 13 residues. This CDR3 reads CASGDRVDTEAFF. The CDR3 region has the DNA TGTGCCAGCGGGGACAGGGTGGACACTGAAGCTTTCTTT.